The following is a T cell receptor beta chain sequence with its context. The data were taken from a study of blood T cell repertoires in COVID-19. Whole-study context: Specimens from acute and convalescent COVID-19 originated in the United States, Italy and Spain.

Libraries were prepared by immunoSEQ multiplex PCR; TCRdb keeps only in-frame clonotypes and omits some of them. Found here are approximately 310,000 clones, 85% of them singletons; the top ten hold approximately 1.9%. This clonotype originated in a woman younger than 45 who had been exposed to COVID-19. The sequencing input was PBMCs or T cells enriched from blood (not recorded which).

The CDR3 region is CASSGGPEQFF. Here the CDR3 DNA reads TGTGCCAGCAGCGGAGGGCCGGAGCAGTTCTTC. V is TRBV11-3 and J is TRBJ2-1; a weak D match, TRBD2 (6 bases). The CDR3 loop spans 11 amino acids. Germline V gene data show CDR1 as SGHNT and CDR2 as YENEEA. Between the trimmed V and J ends, which lost 5 bases and 10 bases, there was a span of 9 bases.